The sequence of this T cell receptor beta chain was determined in a study of cytotoxic CD8 clonotypes in ibrutinib-treated CLL. Study details: Results showed some 25 partial and 2 complete responses; following median roughly 68 months, approximately 15 remained remitted, about 12 advanced. Study-wide results and caveats: Stable or contracted on treatment, public clonotypes were also uncommon. Age-matched healthy donor levels were exceeded by baseline clonality, which tracked circulating CD8+ T-cell counts. Upon ibrutinib response clonality rose, and upon progression it fell back toward baseline.

To note about this clone: The antigen remains undetermined.

The CDR3 runs to 12 residues. Germline V gene lookup returns CDR1 SGHTA and CDR2 FQGTGA. The germline V and J ends were trimmed by 5 bases and 6 bases, with 7 bases remaining between them. Data came from immunoSEQ multiplex PCR; TCRdb stores just in-frame clones and leaves some out. Here the sample spans about 45,000 clones, 50% to 80% being singletons. The sequence derives from a human donor with chronic lymphocytic leukemia. Specimen: PBMCs, collected after 24 months of ibrutinib treatment. The V call is TRBV7-3, the J call TRBJ2-2, with no clear D. The CDR3: CASSSEAGELFF. As DNA, the CDR3 is TGTGCCAGCAGCAGCGAGGCCGGGGAGCTGTTTTTT.